This T cell receptor beta chain was documented in a study of cytomegalovirus exposure and HLA in healthy donors. Study observations and caveats: There were several of the most significant clusters that appeared linked to common viral pathogens in a later analysis. Analyses of presence and absence presupposed an approximately uniform sequencing depth across donors. Available immune exposure information covered CMV serostatus only.

Germline CDR1 and CDR2: MNHEY and SVGAGI. The CDR3 contains 15 residues. Trimming took off 6 bases at V and 3 bases at J, with 16 bases between the two ends. PCR involved 60 Vbeta and 13 Jbeta primers. Using immunoSEQ multiplex PCR, the repertoire was profiled, and TCRdb retains in-frame clones only, with some absent. The sample has around 150,000 clones; roughly 77% are singletons. As to this clone: Its matching antigen is unknown.

Sequences were obtained from PBMCs. The chain is built from TRBV6-5 and TRBJ2-3, with D tentatively TRBD1 (6 bases). This TCR derives from a woman between 40 and 55 years old in good health and CMV-seropositive. CDR3 nucleotide sequence: TGTGCCAGCAGGAACGGTCAGGGGCAAACAGATACGCAGTATTTT. Its protein product is CASRNGQGQTDTQYF.